This T cell receptor (beta chain) was profiled in a study of shared clonotypes between healthy human individuals. Study conclusions and caveats: A handful of donors shared about 5% of their naive CD4 clonotypes. Estimated clonotype richness was generally higher in naive than memory subsets.

The V end was cut by 2 bases, the J end by 4 bases, with 8 bases between. Per germline, CDR1 MGHDK and CDR2 SYGVNS. The CDR3 contains 13 residues. Concerning this clone itself: The antigen is unknown. In the same sample, other DNA sequences code for this CDR3.

Terminally differentiated effector memory CD45RA+ cells were excluded from the naive CD8 cells, which were CD45RO-negative and positively selected for CCR7. Assay used: immunoSEQ multiplex PCR; TCRdb lists only in-frame clones, some missing. The data show 2 million or so clones, with about 95% seen just once and about 1.1% held by the top ten. Sequencing was done on a sample of naive CD8+ T cells sorted from blood. This chain connects TRBV25-1 to TRBJ1-2; D is unclear. The receptor's source is a man younger than 35 in good health. The chain's CDR3 is CASSEGGGYGYTF. In nucleotides, the CDR3 is TGTGCCAGCAGTGAAGGCGGTGGCTATGGCTACACCTTC.